This T cell receptor beta chain comes out of a study of T cell responses to AZD1222 COVID-19 vaccine. Study-wide points: Donors were chiefly white British, with a greater number of females, and clonal diversity was perhaps underestimated. Rises in breadth and depth of Spike-specific TCRs came after two AZD1222 doses.

This clone appeared a few times. Its antigen is undetermined. The CDR3 covers 14 residues. CDR1 SEHNR and CDR2 FQNEAQ come from the germline V gene (reference sequence). V was clipped by 2 bases and J by 4 bases, with 9 bases between them. Using immunoSEQ multiplex PCR, the repertoire was profiled, and TCRdb retains in-frame clones only, with some absent. The sample has approximately 100,000 clones, approximately 87% seen once. The TCR was taken from an adult in good health. The sequenced sample was peripheral blood, obtained on day 0 of AZD1222 vaccination. J is TRBJ1-3 and V is TRBV7-9; D possibly corresponds to TRBD1 (5 bases). The CDR3 here is CASSLLGTGNTIYF. CDR3 bases: TGTGCCAGCAGCTTACTTGGGACGGGAAACACCATATATTTT.